The source of this TCR beta chain is a study of CD8 T cells in ankylosing spondylitis. Findings and caveats of the study: Certain motif variants had earlier appeared in reactive arthritis synovial fluid and blood. What seemed typical of ankylosing spondylitis blood was a TCR beta motif built from about 8 highly homologous variants.

Trimming took 2 bases from V and 0 from J, leaving 11 bases between them. Per germline, CDR1 SNHLY and CDR2 FYNNEI. This CDR3 is built from 16 residues. As to this clonotype: Antigen unknown.

Quantitative 5'-RACE with molecular barcodes was used to make the TCR beta libraries. TCRdb independently ran MiXCR on the 5' RACE reads; one entry per CDR3 protein. The sample yields some 220,000 distinct CDR3 sequences, just under 7.5% seen once. This receptor was taken from a male donor with ankylosing spondylitis. The source material was blood, either unsorted or a sorted T cell fraction (not recorded which). The rearrangement links TRBV2 to TRBJ1-3; D is possibly TRBD1 (6 bases). CDR3 region: CASSEWTVTSGNTIYF. The CDR3 DNA sequence: TGTGCCAGCAGTGAATGGACAGTTACCTCTGGAAACACCATATATTTT.